This is a list of T cell receptor beta chains from one sample in a study of shared clonotypes between healthy human individuals. Sequencing used immunoSEQ multiplex PCR; TCRdb keeps in-frame clones, though not all of them. This table has nearly 1 million clones, around three quarters appearing once. Sequencing was carried out using memory CD4+ T cells sorted from blood. The receptors stem from a man in his late teens or twenties in good health. The CDR3 runs from the conserved cysteine through the conserved F or W. A D gene is named only where the DNA matches it firmly. Size values are once, few and many counts, or a class for expanded clones, and some rows have none.

>TRBV6-5|-|-
CASKTGPSTDTQYF
>TRBV19|once|-
CATKTVAGSSTDTQYF
>TRBV9|-|-
CASSYASDSYEQYF
>TRBV4-3|-|-
CASSPQTDNSPLHF
>TRBV15|-|TRBD1
CATSRRTGDGNTIYF
>TRBV7-9|-|-
CASSPSDGGGNSPLHF
>TRBV4-1|-|-
CASSLLTSNTQYF
>TRBV11-2|-|-
CASSYTRGIQYF
>TRBV6-6|-|-
CASSYFSGLPGTEAFF
>TRBV7-9|many|-
CASSLEFSYGYTF
>TRBV7-3|few|-
CASSRPPQDNEQFF
>TRBV4-3|-|TRBD2
CASSQDWTWTSGMEGEQYF
>TRBV5-4|-|TRBD1
CASSEWTGRDSPLHF
>TRBV5-8|few|-
CASSPRPSGANVLTF
>TRBV10-1|-|-
CASSELRARYGYTF
>TRBV5-6|few|-
CASSFGQLETQYF
>TRBV29-1|-|TRBD2
CSATAPGGYNEQFF
>TRBV6-6|-|-
CASSYLDISNTGELFF
>TRBV5-4|-|-
CASSLLSGHQETQYF
>TRBV9|-|TRBD1
CASSGDSDTGELFF
>TRBV14|-|-
CASSQTVSNSPLHF
>TRBV18|-|TRBD2
CASSPGTSGSGGELFF
>TRBV28|-|-
CASIWGGQRLTGELFF
>TRBV6-5|-|-
CASSYSGGGGTDTQYF
>TRBV11-3|-|-
CASSLDGNSRELFF
>TRBV12-2|-|-
CASRVYPGTSYEQYF
>TRBV29-1|-|-
CSGRTASYNEQFF
>TRBV2|-|-
CASRETANYGYTF
>TRBV12-5|-|-
CASGLAPGAPLHF
>TRBV6-1|-|-
CASSESLGVEQYF
>TRBV29-1|-|TRBD1
CSVESGTGIYNEQFF
>TRBV6-5|-|-
CASSYSTRGSPLHF
>TRBV5-1|few|TRBD2
CASTPGGLGYEQYF
>TRBV4-2|-|-
CASSAGAGDQPQHF
>TRBV9|few|-
CASSVGGVNTEAFF
>TRBV11-2|-|-
CASSFPGRAQTQYF
>TRBV4-3|few|-
CASSSRPVEKLFF
>TRBV29-1|-|-
CSAGASTGELFF
>TRBV5-1|-|-
CASSGRGSGTDTQYF
>TRBV1|many|-
CTSSQDRPPFERDSMGYGYTF
>TRBV9|-|TRBD2
CASSVGTSGPRGELFF